The clone carrying this TCR beta chain appeared a few times. This CDR3 is built from 16 residues. Trimming took off 4 bases at V and 3 bases at J, with 15 bases between the two ends. Germline assignment: CDR1 MNHEY and CDR2 SVGAGI. TCRdb processed the RT-PCR reads anew with MiXCR; each CDR3 protein has one entry. The table records under 200,000 distinct CDR3 sequences, about 24% of them present only once. The data belong to a study of patients and donors after allogeneic stem cell transplantation. The sequence was collected from a human donor who was either an allogeneic HSCT recipient or a stem cell or donor lymphocyte infusion donor (not recorded which). It is not recorded whose cells these are; they may come from a transplant donor. The source material was blood, either unsorted or a sorted T cell fraction (not recorded which). V usage is TRBV6-5 and J usage is TRBJ1-4; D perhaps matches TRBD1 (6 bases). As DNA, the CDR3 is TGTGCCAGCAGTTCGAACAGGGTGAACGCTAATGAAAAACTGTTTTTT. Translation gives CASSSNRVNANEKLFF.